This TCR beta chain was sequenced for a study of blood T cell repertoires in COVID-19. Germline V gene lookup returns CDR1 SEHNR and CDR2 FQNEAQ (reference sequence). J lost 7 bases, V lost 5 bases, and 8 bases had no gene match. There are 15 residues in the CDR3. Profiled with immunoSEQ multiplex PCR; TCRdb holds only in-frame clones, not every one. The data hold about 460,000 clones, with about 85% observed a single time. This TCR came from an older woman who had recovered from COVID-19. The material sequenced was PBMCs or T cells enriched from blood (not recorded which). The gene calls are TRBV7-9 and TRBJ1-4; TRBD1 matches at 9 bases. The CDR3 region has the DNA TGTGCCAGCAGCCATTTCCGGGACAGGGTTGAAAAACTGTTTTTT. Amino acids: CASSHFRDRVEKLFF.